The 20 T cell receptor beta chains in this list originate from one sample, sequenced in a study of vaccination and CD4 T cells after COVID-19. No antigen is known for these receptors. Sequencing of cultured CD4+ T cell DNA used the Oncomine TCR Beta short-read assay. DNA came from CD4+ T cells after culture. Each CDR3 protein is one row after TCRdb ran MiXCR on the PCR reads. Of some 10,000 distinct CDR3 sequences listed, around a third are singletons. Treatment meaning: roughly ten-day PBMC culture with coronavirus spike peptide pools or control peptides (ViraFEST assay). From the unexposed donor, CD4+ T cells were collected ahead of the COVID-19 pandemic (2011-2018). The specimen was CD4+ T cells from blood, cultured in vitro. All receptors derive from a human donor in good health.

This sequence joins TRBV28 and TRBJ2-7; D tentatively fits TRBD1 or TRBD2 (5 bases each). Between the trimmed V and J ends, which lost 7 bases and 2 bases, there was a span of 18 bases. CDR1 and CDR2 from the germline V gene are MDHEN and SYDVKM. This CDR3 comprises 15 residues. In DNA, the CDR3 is TGTGCCAGCACTTCTTACCCGGGGCTTGCCTACGAGCAGTACTTC. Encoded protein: CASTSYPGLAYEQYF. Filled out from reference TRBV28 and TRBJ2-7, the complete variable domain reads DVKVTQSSRYLVKRTGEKVFLECVQDMDHENMFWYRQDPGLGLRLIYFSYDVKMKEKGDIPEGYSVSREKKERFSLILESASTNQTSMYLCASTSYPGLAYEQYFGPGTRLTVT.

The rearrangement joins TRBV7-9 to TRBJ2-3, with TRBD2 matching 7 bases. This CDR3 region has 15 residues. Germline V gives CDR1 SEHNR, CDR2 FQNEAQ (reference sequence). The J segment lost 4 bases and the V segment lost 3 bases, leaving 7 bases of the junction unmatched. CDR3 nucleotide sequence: TGTGCCAGCAGCTTGCGGGAGCTCAGAGCAGATACGCAGTATTTT. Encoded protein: CASSLRELRADTQYF.

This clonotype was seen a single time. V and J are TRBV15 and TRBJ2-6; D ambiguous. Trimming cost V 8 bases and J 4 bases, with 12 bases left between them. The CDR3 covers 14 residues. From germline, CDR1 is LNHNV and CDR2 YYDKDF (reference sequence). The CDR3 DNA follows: TGTGCCACCCGGAATTTTGCCGGGGCCAACGTCCTGACTTTC. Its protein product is CATRNFAGANVLTF.

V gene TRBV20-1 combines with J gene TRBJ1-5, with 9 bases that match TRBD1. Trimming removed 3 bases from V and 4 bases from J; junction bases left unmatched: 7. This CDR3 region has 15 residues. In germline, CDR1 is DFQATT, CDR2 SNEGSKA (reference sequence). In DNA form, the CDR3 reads TGCAGTGCTAGGGTCGGGACAGGGAGGAATCAGCCCCAGCATTTT. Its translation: CSARVGTGRNQPQHF.

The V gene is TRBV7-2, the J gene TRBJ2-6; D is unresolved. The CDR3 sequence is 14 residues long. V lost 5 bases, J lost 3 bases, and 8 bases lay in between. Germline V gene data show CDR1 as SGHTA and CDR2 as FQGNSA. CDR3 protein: CASSPPGGANVLTF. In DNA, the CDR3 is TGTGCCAGCAGCCCCCCCGGTGGGGCCAACGTCCTGACTTTC.

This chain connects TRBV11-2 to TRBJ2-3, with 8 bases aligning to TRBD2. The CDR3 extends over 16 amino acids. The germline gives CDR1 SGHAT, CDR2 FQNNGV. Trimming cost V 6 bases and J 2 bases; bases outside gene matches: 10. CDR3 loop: CASRESGSGNTDTQYF. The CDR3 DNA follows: TGTGCCAGCAGAGAATCGGGTAGCGGGAACACAGATACGCAGTATTTT.

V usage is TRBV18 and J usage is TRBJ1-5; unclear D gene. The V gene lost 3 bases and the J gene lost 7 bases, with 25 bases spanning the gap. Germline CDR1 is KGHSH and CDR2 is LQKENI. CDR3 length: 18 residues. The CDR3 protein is CASSPSEGMVSGDQPQHF. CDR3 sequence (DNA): TGTGCCAGCTCACCTAGTGAAGGGATGGTGTCTGGTGACCAGCCCCAGCATTTT.

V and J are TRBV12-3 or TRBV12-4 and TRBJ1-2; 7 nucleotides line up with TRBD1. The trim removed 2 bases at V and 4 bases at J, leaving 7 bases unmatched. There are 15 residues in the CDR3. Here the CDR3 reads CASSLSEHRGYGYTF. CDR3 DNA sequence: TGTGCCAGCAGTTTATCGGAGCACAGGGGCTATGGCTACACCTTC.

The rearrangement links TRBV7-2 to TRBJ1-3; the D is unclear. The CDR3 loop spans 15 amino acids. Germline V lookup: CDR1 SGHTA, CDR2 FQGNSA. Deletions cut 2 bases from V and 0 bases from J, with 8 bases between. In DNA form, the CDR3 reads TGTGCCAGCAGCTTATCGGCCTCCTCTGGAAACACCATATATTTT. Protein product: CASSLSASSGNTIYF.

The chain's CDR3 is CASSRSGTQINEQFF. For the CDR3, the DNA is TGTGCCAGCAGTCGATCCGGGACCCAGATCAATGAGCAGTTCTTC. V gene TRBV28 combines with J gene TRBJ2-1, with D tentatively TRBD1 or TRBD2 (5 bases each). The CDR3 has 15 residues. V was pared by 5 bases and J by 6 bases, with 17 bases between. CDR1 is MDHEN, CDR2 SYDVKM, per germline.

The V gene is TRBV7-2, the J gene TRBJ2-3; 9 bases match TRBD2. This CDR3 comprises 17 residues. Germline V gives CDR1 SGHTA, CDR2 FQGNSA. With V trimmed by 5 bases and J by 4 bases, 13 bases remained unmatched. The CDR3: CASSPTGAGGVPDTQYF. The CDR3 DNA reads TGTGCCAGCAGCCCGACCGGGGCGGGAGGGGTCCCAGATACGCAGTATTTT.

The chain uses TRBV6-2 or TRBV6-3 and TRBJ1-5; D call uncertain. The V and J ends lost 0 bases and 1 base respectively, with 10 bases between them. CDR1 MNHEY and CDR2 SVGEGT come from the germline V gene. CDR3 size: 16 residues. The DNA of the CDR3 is TGTGCCAGCAGTTACTCGACTCGTCGAAGCAATCAGCCCCAGCATTTT. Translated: CASSYSTRRSNQPQHF.

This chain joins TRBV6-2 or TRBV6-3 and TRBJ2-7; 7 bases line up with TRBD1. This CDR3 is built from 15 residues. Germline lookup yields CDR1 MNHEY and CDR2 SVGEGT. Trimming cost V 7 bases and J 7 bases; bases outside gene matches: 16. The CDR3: CASTKEGLQQGEQYF. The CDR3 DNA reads TGTGCCAGCACCAAAGAGGGGCTACAACAGGGGGAGCAGTACTTC.

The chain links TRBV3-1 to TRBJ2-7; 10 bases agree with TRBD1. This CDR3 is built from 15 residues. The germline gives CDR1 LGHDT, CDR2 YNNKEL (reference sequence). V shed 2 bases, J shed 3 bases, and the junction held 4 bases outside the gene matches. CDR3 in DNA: TGTGCCAGCAGCCAAACCGGGACAGGGGTCTACGAGCAGTACTTC. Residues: CASSQTGTGVYEQYF.

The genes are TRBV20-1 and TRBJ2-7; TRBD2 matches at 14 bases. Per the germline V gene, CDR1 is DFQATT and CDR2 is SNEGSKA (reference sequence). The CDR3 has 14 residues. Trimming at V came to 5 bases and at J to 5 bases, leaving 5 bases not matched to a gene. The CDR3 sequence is CSALTSGRADEQYF. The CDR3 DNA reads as TGCAGTGCTCTGACTAGCGGGAGGGCGGACGAGCAGTACTTC.

The chain's CDR3 is CASKPGGGTDTQYF. The CDR3 DNA follows: TGTGCCAGCAAGCCCGGGGGCGGCACAGATACGCAGTATTTT. The V gene is TRBV28, the J gene TRBJ2-3, with D possibly being TRBD1 or TRBD2 (6 bases each). The V gene lost 7 bases and the J gene lost 1 base, with 12 bases spanning the gap. The CDR3 length is 14 residues. Germline V gene data show CDR1 as MDHEN and CDR2 as SYDVKM.

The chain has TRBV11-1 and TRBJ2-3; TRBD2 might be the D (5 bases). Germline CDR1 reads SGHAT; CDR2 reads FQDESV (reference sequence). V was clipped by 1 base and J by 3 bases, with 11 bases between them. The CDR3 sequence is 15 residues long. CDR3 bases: TGTGCCAGCAGCTTAGTCGGACTTCGAACAGATACGCAGTATTTT. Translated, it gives CASSLVGLRTDTQYF.

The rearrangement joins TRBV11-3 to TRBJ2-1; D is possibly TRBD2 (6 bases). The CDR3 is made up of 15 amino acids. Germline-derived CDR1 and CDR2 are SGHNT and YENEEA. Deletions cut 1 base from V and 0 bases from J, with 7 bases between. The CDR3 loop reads CASSLASASYNEQFF. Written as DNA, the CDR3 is TGTGCCAGCAGCTTAGCTAGCGCCTCCTACAATGAGCAGTTCTTC.

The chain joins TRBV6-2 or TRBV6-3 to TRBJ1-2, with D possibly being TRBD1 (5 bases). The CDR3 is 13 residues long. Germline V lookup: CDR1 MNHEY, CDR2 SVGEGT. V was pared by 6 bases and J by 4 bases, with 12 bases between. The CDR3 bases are TGTGCCAGCAGCCAGGGACGGAGCTATGGCTACACCTTC. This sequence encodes CASSQGRSYGYTF.

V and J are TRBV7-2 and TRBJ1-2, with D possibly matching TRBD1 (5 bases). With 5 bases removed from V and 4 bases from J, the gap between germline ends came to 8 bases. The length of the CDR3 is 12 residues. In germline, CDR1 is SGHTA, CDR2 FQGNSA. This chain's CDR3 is CASSQGTYGYTF. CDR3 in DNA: TGTGCCAGCAGCCAGGGAACCTATGGCTACACCTTC.